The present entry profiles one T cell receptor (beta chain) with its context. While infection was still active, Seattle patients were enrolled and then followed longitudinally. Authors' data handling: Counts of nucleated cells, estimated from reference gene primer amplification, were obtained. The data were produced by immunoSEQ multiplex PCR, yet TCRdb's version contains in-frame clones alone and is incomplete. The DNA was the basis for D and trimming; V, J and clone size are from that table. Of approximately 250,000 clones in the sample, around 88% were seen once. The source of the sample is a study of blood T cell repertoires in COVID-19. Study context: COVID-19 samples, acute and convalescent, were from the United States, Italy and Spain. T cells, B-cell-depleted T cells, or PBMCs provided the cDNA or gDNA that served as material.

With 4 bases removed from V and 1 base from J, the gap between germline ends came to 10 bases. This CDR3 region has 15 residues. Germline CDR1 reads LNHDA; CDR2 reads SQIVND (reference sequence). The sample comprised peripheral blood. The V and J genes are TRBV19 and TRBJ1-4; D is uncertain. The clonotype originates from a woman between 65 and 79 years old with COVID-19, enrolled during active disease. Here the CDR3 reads CASSRGEETNEKLFF. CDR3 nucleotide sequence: TGTGCCAGTAGTAGGGGAGAAGAAACTAATGAAAAACTGTTTTTT.